This paragraph reports one TCR beta chain. This sample is part of a study of cytomegalovirus exposure and HLA in healthy donors. PCR amplification relied on 60 Vbeta primers (plus 13 Jbeta primers). Produced via immunoSEQ multiplex PCR; TCRdb's table is partial and in-frame only. The sample carries under 250,000 clones, 82% recorded once. Germline CDR1 and CDR2: SGDLS and YYNGEE. The germline V and J ends were trimmed by 4 bases and 5 bases, with 21 bases remaining between them. CDR3 length: 16 amino acids. Specimen: PBMCs. The chain recombines TRBV9 with TRBJ1-2; a weak D match, TRBD1 (5 bases). This TCR was sampled from a man aged 35 to 55 in good health and CMV-seropositive. The CDR3 DNA is TGTGCCAGCAGCCCAAGTTCGGACACGGCTTTTTATGGCTACACCTTC. This gives the protein CASSPSSDTAFYGYTF.